This T cell receptor beta chain comes out of a study of blood T cells in healthy people across ages. Notes on this clonotype: An end of the junction does not agree with germline; a read error may underlie this.

The CDR3 extends over 14 amino acids. Germline loops: CDR1 SGDLS, CDR2 YYNGEE. Through a sample-barcoded 5' primer and a J-beta primer mix, a second PCR was run for about 6 to 12 cycles. TCRdb reprocessed the 5' RACE reads with MiXCR, giving one entry per CDR3 protein. The sample lists some 710,000 distinct CDR3 sequences, over 20% occurring once. Sequenced: blood. This sequence originates from a man in his 70s in good health. This chain uses TRBV9 with TRBJ2-5; 7 nucleotides agree with TRBD2. The CDR3 sequence: CVSSVAGSRETQYF. The CDR3 bases are TGTGTCAGCAGCGTAGCGGGTAGTAGGGAGACCCAGTACTTC. The complete variable domain, with remaining parts taken from reference TRBV9 and TRBJ2-5, reads DSGVTQTPKHLITATGQRVTLRCSPRSGDLSVYWYQQSLDQGLQFLIQYYNGEERAKGNILERFSAQQFPDLHSELNLSSLELGDSALYFCVSSVAGSRETQYFGPGTRLLVL.